One and the same sample provided the 13 T cell receptor beta chains below, sequenced in a study of T-cell memory formation after mild COVID-19. From the 5' RACE reads, TCRdb called clonotypes with MiXCR, one entry per CDR3 protein. Among about 350,000 distinct CDR3 sequences listed, 25% to 30% were seen once. The specimen sequenced was PBMCs or a T cell subset sorted from them (not recorded which). These receptors originate from an adult woman who had mild COVID-19 (a few samples of this study predate the infection). Cell type and time point are not known.

V usage is TRBV7-9 and J usage is TRBJ1-1; D is possibly TRBD1 (5 bases). CDR3 length equals 15 residues. The germline CDR1 and CDR2 sequences are SEHNR and FQNEAQ (reference sequence). The V gene lost 1 base and the J gene lost 4 bases, with 13 bases spanning the gap. The CDR3 region is CASSLGVGDVTEAFF. CDR3 nucleotide sequence: TGTGCCAGCAGCTTAGGAGTGGGGGATGTCACTGAAGCTTTCTTT.

This clonotype occurred many times. The V call is TRBV7-9, the J call TRBJ2-5; possibly TRBD2 for D (6 bases). The CDR3 consists of 15 residues. CDR1 is SEHNR, CDR2 FQNEAQ, per germline (reference sequence). The ends were cut back, 5 bases at V and 2 bases at J, with 15 bases in the middle. The CDR3 nucleotides are TGTGCCAGCAGCCCCAAGACTAGGCTACAAGAGACCCAGTACTTC. As protein: CASSPKTRLQETQYF.

The rearrangement uses TRBV6-5 and TRBJ2-5; possible D gene TRBD1, 5 bases. Trimming took 7 bases from V and 3 from J, leaving 15 bases between them. The germline gives CDR1 MNHEY, CDR2 SVGAGI. The CDR3 totals 14 residues. CDR3 region: CASTPNSGKETQYF. CDR3 in DNA: TGTGCCAGCACCCCTAACTCAGGGAAAGAGACCCAGTACTTC.

The chain couples TRBV7-8 to TRBJ2-4; TRBD2 matches at 10 bases. The CDR3 loop spans 15 amino acids. Trimming at V came to 3 bases and at J to 9 bases, leaving 8 bases not matched to a gene. CDR1 and CDR2 (germline): SGHVS, FQNEAQ. CDR3 sequence reads: CASSFLSGTSVIQYF. The CDR3, as DNA: TGTGCCAGCAGCTTTCTATCCGGGACTAGCGTCATTCAGTACTTC.

This clonotype was picked up a small number of times. The chain combines TRBV7-8 with TRBJ2-1, with D possibly TRBD1 on 5 matching bases. CDR1 and CDR2 (germline): SGHVS, FQNEAQ. The V end was cut by 8 bases, the J end by 10 bases, with 18 bases between. The CDR3 extends over 13 amino acids. CDR3 DNA sequence: TGTGCCAGCCGCCTGGGGCACCGGAACGAGCAGTTCTTC. Protein: CASRLGHRNEQFF.

This clonotype was detected a few times. The CDR3 here is CASSYRGNLYNEQFF. The CDR3 region has the DNA TGTGCCAGCAGTTACCGGGGCAACCTCTACAATGAGCAGTTCTTC. The chain joins TRBV6-2 or TRBV6-3 to TRBJ2-1; the D gene could be TRBD1 or TRBD2 (5 bases each). Per germline, CDR1 MNHEY and CDR2 SVGEGT. The V gene lost 2 bases and the J gene lost 3 bases, with 11 bases spanning the gap. This CDR3 contains 15 residues.

CDR3 loop: CASSLAGGRSMDTQYF. CDR3 in DNA: TGTGCCAGCAGCTTGGCCGGAGGCCGTTCAATGGATACGCAGTATTTT. The V call is TRBV5-6, the J call TRBJ2-3, with a possible D match to TRBD2 (5 bases). Trimming stripped 0 bases from V and 6 bases from J, with 17 bases between. Germline V gene data show CDR1 as SGHDT and CDR2 as YYEEEE. The CDR3 is made up of 16 amino acids.

The CDR3 region has the DNA TGTGCCAGCAGTTACTCGGCCGGAGGAGAGACCCAGTACTTC. Translating gives CASSYSAGGETQYF. The chain combines TRBV6-6 with TRBJ2-5; maybe TRBD2 (5 bases). Germline-derived CDR1 and CDR2 are MNHNY and SVGAGI (reference sequence). The CDR3 is 14 amino acids. V shed 0 bases and J shed 4 bases, with 9 bases lying between them.

In its sample, this clonotype was seen a few times. The V gene is TRBV12-3 or TRBV12-4, the J gene TRBJ2-7; 8 bases align to TRBD1. The length of the CDR3 is 15 residues. After removal of 3 bases from V and 0 bases from J, the junction contained 4 bases not matched to a gene. CDR3 in amino acids: CASSFTGTGSYEQYF. The DNA for the CDR3 is TGTGCCAGCAGTTTCACCGGGACAGGCTCCTACGAGCAGTACTTC.

This rearrangement joins TRBV2 to TRBJ2-7; TRBD2 matches at 10 bases. V gave up 6 bases and J gave up 4 bases; unmatched junction bases: 3. The CDR3 runs to 13 residues. Germline CDR1 is SNHLY and CDR2 is FYNNEI. CDR3 region: CASRRTSGYEQYF. CDR3 nucleotides: TGTGCCAGCAGAAGGACTAGCGGTTACGAGCAGTACTTC.

The CDR3, as DNA: TGCAGTGTCTTAAGTGTTGAGACAGGGGCAGAGGACACTGAAGCTTTCTTT. Translation gives CSVLSVETGAEDTEAFF. This chain connects TRBV20-1 to TRBJ1-1; 8 bases are shared with TRBD1. This CDR3 has 17 residues. Germline loops: CDR1 DFQATT, CDR2 SNEGSKA (reference sequence). V lost 7 bases to trimming and J lost 3 bases; unmatched junction nucleotides: 19.

The CDR3 nucleotides are TGTGCCAGCAGATACAGGGATGCCTATGGCTACACCTTC. Encoded protein: CASRYRDAYGYTF. The chain combines TRBV5-5 with TRBJ1-2, with D tentatively TRBD1 (6 bases). The CDR3 totals 13 residues. The germline V and J ends were trimmed by 5 bases and 4 bases, with 12 bases remaining between them. Per germline, CDR1 SGHKS and CDR2 YYEKEE (reference sequence).

This chain uses TRBV9 with TRBJ1-3; D is perhaps TRBD1 (5 bases). Germline assignment: CDR1 SGDLS and CDR2 YYNGEE. This CDR3 is 16 amino acids long. V was shortened by 0 bases and J by 4 bases, with 14 bases between the two germline ends. CDR3 nucleotides: TGTGCCAGCAGCGTAGGGGACGTCCGTTCGGGAAACACCATATATTTT. Protein sequence: CASSVGDVRSGNTIYF.